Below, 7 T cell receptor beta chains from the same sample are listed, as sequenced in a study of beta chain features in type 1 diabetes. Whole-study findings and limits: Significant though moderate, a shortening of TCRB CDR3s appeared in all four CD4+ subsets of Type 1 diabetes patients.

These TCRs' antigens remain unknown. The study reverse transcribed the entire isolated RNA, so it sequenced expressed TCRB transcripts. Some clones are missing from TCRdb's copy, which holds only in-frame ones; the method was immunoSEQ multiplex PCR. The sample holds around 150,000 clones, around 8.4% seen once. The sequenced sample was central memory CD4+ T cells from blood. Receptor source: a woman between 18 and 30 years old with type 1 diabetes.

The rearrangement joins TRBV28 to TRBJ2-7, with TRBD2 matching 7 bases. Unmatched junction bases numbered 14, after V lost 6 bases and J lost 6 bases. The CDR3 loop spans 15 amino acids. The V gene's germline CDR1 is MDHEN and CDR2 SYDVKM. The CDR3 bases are TGTGCCAGCAGCCCGTTGGGGATGGGGGGGGGCGAGCAGTACTTC. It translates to CASSPLGMGGGEQYF.

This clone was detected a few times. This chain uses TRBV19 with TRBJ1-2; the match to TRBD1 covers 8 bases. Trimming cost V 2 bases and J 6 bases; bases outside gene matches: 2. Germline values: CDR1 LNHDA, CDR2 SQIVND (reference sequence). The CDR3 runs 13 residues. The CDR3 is CASSIQGAHGYTF. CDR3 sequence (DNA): TGTGCCAGTAGTATACAGGGGGCCCATGGCTACACCTTC.

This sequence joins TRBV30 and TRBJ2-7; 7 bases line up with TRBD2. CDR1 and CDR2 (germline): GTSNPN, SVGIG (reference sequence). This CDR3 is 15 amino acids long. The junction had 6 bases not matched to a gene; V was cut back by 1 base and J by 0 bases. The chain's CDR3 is CAWSGGGGRSYEQYF. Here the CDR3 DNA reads TGTGCCTGGAGTGGGGGGGGAGGCCGCTCCTACGAGCAGTACTTC.

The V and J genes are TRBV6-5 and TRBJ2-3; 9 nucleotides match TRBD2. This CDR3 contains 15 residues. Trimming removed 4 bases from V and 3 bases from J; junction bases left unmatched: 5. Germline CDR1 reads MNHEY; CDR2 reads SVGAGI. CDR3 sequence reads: CASSLAGGGTDTQYF. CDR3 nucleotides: TGTGCCAGCAGTTTGGCGGGAGGGGGGACAGATACGCAGTATTTT.

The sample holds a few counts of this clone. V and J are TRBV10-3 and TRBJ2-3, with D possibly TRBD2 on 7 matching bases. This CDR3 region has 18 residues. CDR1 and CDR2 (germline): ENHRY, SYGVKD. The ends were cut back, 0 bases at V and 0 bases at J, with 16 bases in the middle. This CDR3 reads CAISESRGQGLSTDTQYF. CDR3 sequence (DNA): TGTGCCATCAGTGAGTCGCGGGGGCAGGGATTAAGCACAGATACGCAGTATTTT.

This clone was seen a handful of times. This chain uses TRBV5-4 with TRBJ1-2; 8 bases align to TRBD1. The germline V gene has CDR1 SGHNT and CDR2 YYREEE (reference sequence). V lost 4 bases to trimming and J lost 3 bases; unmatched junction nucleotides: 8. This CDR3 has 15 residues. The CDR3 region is CASSTGTGFDYGYTF. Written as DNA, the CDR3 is TGTGCCAGCAGCACCGGGACAGGCTTCGACTATGGCTACACCTTC.

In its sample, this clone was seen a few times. CDR3 residues: CASSISSGQETQYF. In nucleotides, the CDR3 is TGTGCCAGCTCAATATCCAGCGGGCAAGAGACCCAGTACTTC. The chain has TRBV18 and TRBJ2-5; possible D gene TRBD2, 6 bases. Germline V CDR1 and CDR2: KGHSH, LQKENI. V was pared by 5 bases and J by 2 bases, with 12 bases between. This CDR3 has 14 amino acids. Looking up the rest from reference TRBV18 and TRBJ2-5 gives the full variable domain: NAGVMQNPRHLVRRRGQEARLRCSPMKGHSHVYWYRQLPEEGLKFMVYLQKENIIDESGMPKERFSAEFPKEGPSILRIQQVVRGDSAAYFCASSISSGQETQYFGPGTRLLVL.